This T cell receptor (beta chain) was sequenced during a study of Ad26.COV2.S vaccination and SARS-CoV-2 variants. The treatment: around 19 received Ad26.COV2.S at low or high dose, single or two shots; about 5 received placebo; per-sample allocation not given. Sampling happened 63 days after the first vaccine or placebo injection. Sequencing used immunoSEQ multiplex PCR; TCRdb keeps in-frame clones, though not all of them. Of some 340,000 clones listed, over 80% are singletons. The starting material was peripheral blood, obtained in a trial of Ad26.COV2.S vaccine versus placebo. This sequence was found in a person between 18 and 60 years old who received the Ad26.COV2.S COVID-19 vaccine or a placebo.

The CDR3 sequence: CASSLIGSGNTIYF. As DNA, the CDR3 is TGTGCCAGCAGCCTCATAGGTTCAGGAAACACCATATATTTT. The genes are TRBV7-2 and TRBJ1-3, with unresolved D. The CDR3 has 14 amino acids. Germline CDR1 SGHTA, CDR2 FQGNSA. The ends were cut back, 5 bases at V and 4 bases at J, with 12 bases in the middle.